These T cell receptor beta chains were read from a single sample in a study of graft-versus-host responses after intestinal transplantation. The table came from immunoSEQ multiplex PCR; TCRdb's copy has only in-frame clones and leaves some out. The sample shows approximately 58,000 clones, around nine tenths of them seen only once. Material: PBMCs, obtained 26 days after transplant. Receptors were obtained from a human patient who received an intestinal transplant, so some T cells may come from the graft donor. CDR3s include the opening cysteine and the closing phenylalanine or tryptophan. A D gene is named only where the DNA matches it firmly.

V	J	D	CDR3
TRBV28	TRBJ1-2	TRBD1	CASSLDRGYGYTF
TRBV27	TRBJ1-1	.	CASSQRGGRAFF
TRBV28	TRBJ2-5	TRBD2	CASSSSRAGGTPSLETQYF
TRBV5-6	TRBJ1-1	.	CASSRKELGTEAFF
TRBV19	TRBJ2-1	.	CASSIGQGFYNEQFF
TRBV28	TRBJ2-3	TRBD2	CASSLASGGKDF
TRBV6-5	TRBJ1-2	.	CASSYSAGLDYGYTF
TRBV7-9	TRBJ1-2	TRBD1	CASSPGQNIYGYTF
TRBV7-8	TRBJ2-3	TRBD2	CASSPGGAGTDTQYF
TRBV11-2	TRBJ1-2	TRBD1	CASSVPGTGDGYTF
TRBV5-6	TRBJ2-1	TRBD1	CASSGGGTGDNEQFF
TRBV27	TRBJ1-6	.	CASSLSPGNSPLHF
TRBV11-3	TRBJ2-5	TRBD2	CASSQSGTSVETQYF
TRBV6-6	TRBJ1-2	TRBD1	CASSYGHAGGNYGYTF
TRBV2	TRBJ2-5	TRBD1	CASSEGGTGVGETQYF
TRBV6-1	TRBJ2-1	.	CASSPTLRNEQFF
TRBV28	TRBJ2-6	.	CASSSPPDRHSGANVLTF
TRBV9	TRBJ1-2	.	CASSGDKAPLNYGYTF
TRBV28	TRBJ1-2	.	CASSPFLRGYTF
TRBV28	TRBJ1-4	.	CASRADARTLEKLFF
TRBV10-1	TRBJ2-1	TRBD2	CASSKRLAGVNEQFF
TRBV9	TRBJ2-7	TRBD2	CASSPTSGGLYEQYF
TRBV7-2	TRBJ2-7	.	CASSLAIETYEQYF
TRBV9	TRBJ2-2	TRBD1	CASSFRQGISTGELFF
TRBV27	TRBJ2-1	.	CASSQLYNEQFF
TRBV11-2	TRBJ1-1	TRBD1	CASSRDRGAVNTEAFF
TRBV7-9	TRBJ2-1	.	CASSHQKMEQFF
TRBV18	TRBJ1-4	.	CASSPRTGGSGEKLFF
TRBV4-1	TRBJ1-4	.	CASSQDWKGGASNEKLFF
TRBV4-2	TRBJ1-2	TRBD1	CASSQVGQSNYGYTF
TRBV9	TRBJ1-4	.	CASSRGEKLFF
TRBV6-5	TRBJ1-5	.	CASSYAGDQPQHF